Presented here are 18 T cell receptor beta chains from one specimen sequenced in a study of CD8 T cells in Susac syndrome. RNA in amounts of about 0.45 to 1 ug was reverse transcribed with random hexamers. A single record per CDR3 protein comes from TCRdb applying MiXCR to the immunoSEQ multiplex PCR reads. The sample records roughly 150,000 distinct CDR3 sequences, roughly 95% being singletons. Material: CD4+ T cells from PBMCs. These receptors all come from a human donor with Susac syndrome.

The V and J genes are TRBV15 and TRBJ2-2, with 7 bases matching TRBD1. This CDR3 contains 14 residues. J was trimmed by 3 bases and V by 4 bases; bases with no gene match: 2. Per germline, CDR1 LNHNV and CDR2 YYDKDF (reference sequence). CDR3 residues: CATSTGTDTGELFF. The CDR3, as DNA: TGTGCCACCAGCACCGGGACAGACACCGGGGAGCTGTTTTTT.

The chain joins TRBV10-3 to TRBJ1-2; 9 bases agree with TRBD1. Germline-derived CDR1 and CDR2 are ENHRY and SYGVKD. Trimming removed 3 bases from V and 3 bases from J; junction bases left unmatched: 8. This CDR3 is built from 16 residues. Here the CDR3 DNA reads TGTGCCATCAGTGACTTTAGGACAGGGGTCGACTATGGCTACACCTTC. Its protein is CAISDFRTGVDYGYTF.

The J gene is TRBJ2-7, the V gene TRBV4-1, with a tentative D call TRBD2 (5 bases). CDR1 and CDR2 from the germline V gene are MGHRA and YSYEKL. The germline V and J ends were trimmed by 0 bases and 3 bases, with 12 bases remaining between them. The CDR3 covers 15 residues. The chain's CDR3 is CASSQDPLAVYEQYF. The DNA for the CDR3 is TGCGCCAGCAGCCAAGACCCGCTAGCCGTCTACGAGCAGTACTTC.

The gene calls are TRBV18 and TRBJ1-6; no clear D. Trimming removed 3 bases from V and 7 bases from J, with 13 bases in between. Germline V gene sequence: CDR1 KGHSH, CDR2 LQKENI. The length of the CDR3 is 15 residues. CDR3 residues: CASSPGSNRNSPLHF. CDR3 in DNA: TGTGCCAGCTCACCGGGGTCCAATAGGAATTCACCCCTCCACTTT.

The V gene is TRBV12-3 or TRBV12-4, the J gene TRBJ2-4, with 8 bases matching TRBD1. The CDR3 consists of 18 residues. Trimming took 3 bases from V and 0 from J; bases not matched to a gene: 10. The CDR3 DNA sequence: TGTGCCAGCAGTTTCTATCGGCAGGGGGCGAAAGCCAAAAACATTCAGTACTTC. It is translated as CASSFYRQGAKAKNIQYF.

This chain uses TRBV27 with TRBJ2-3; possibly TRBD2 for D (6 bases). The CDR3 covers 19 residues. Germline V CDR1 and CDR2: MNHEY, SMNVEV (reference sequence). V was shortened by 5 bases and J by 0 bases, with 24 bases between the two germline ends. CDR3 coding DNA: TGTGCCAGCAGTCTCCGGTTTGGCGGGGCGTTAACTAGCACAGATACGCAGTATTTT. Translation: CASSLRFGGALTSTDTQYF.

The chain links TRBV7-6 to TRBJ2-1; TRBD2 is a possible D gene (5 bases). V lost 5 bases to trimming and J lost 0 bases, with 11 bases between them. CDR1 SGHVS and CDR2 FNYEAQ come from the germline V gene. The length of the CDR3 is 15 residues. CDR3 in amino acids: CASSIRTSSYNEQFF. The CDR3 region has the DNA TGTGCCAGCAGCATAAGGACTTCCTCCTACAATGAGCAGTTCTTC.

The chain joins TRBV20-1 to TRBJ1-2; 7 nucleotides line up with TRBD1. CDR1 is DFQATT, CDR2 SNEGSKA, per germline (reference sequence). The CDR3 spans 13 residues. V was pared by 0 bases and J by 4 bases, with 2 bases of the junction left unmatched. The CDR3 protein is CSARDRDSYGYTF. Written as DNA, the CDR3 is TGCAGTGCTAGAGATCGGGACAGCTATGGCTACACCTTC.

This clonotype is a singleton in its sample. The genes are TRBV20-1 and TRBJ1-6; D uncertain. CDR3 size: 14 residues. Germline CDR1 DFQATT, CDR2 SNEGSKA (reference sequence). Between the trimmed V and J ends, which lost 6 bases and 6 bases, there was a span of 15 bases. The DNA for the CDR3 is TGCAGTGCCCGCCCGGGGTTGAGTAATTCACCCCTCCACTTT. Translated: CSARPGLSNSPLHF.

V gene TRBV3-1 combines with J gene TRBJ2-1; 7 bases map to TRBD1. Germline CDR1 and CDR2: LGHDT and YNNKEL (reference sequence). The junction had 7 bases not matched to a gene; V was cut back by 8 bases and J by 9 bases. This CDR3 is built from 12 residues. The CDR3 region is CASAGTVGEQFF. The CDR3 DNA follows: TGTGCCAGCGCCGGGACAGTCGGTGAGCAGTTCTTC.

This chain joins TRBV24-1 and TRBJ2-1; TRBD1 is a possible D gene (5 bases). Looked up from germline, CDR1 is KGHDR and CDR2 is SFDVKD. Trimming took off 9 bases at V and 6 bases at J, with 14 bases between the two ends. CDR3 length: 13 amino acids. The CDR3 here is CATGKTGTNEQFF. CDR3 nucleotide sequence: TGTGCCACCGGGAAAACAGGTACCAATGAGCAGTTCTTC.

The genes are TRBV3-1 and TRBJ1-2; 7 positions agree with TRBD1. Trimming removed 5 bases from V and 1 base from J; junction bases left unmatched: 13. CDR1 is LGHDT and CDR2 is YNNKEL in the germline V gene (reference sequence). There are 17 residues in the CDR3. The CDR3: CASSFQRRGGLNYGYTF. In DNA, the CDR3 is TGTGCCAGCAGCTTCCAGAGACGAGGGGGCCTTAACTATGGCTACACCTTC.

The V and J genes are TRBV19 and TRBJ1-2; TRBD1 is a possible D gene (6 bases). CDR3 size: 15 residues. V was trimmed by 5 bases and J by 2 bases, leaving 15 bases between them. Germline V gene sequence: CDR1 LNHDA, CDR2 SQIVND (reference sequence). Here the CDR3 DNA reads TGTGCCAGTAGTCTCAGGGGCCTAGAAAACTATGGCTACACCTTC. Encoded protein: CASSLRGLENYGYTF.

The V call is TRBV15, the J call TRBJ1-5, with D maybe TRBD1 (5 bases). V lost 1 base, J lost 5 bases, and 15 bases lay in between. The V gene's germline CDR1 is LNHNV and CDR2 YYDKDF (reference sequence). The CDR3 runs 16 residues. The CDR3 spells CATSRGGTPSHQPQHF. The DNA of the CDR3 is TGTGCCACCAGCAGAGGCGGGACTCCAAGTCATCAGCCCCAGCATTTT.

The J gene is TRBJ2-1, the V gene TRBV3-1; no clear D. From germline, CDR1 is LGHDT and CDR2 YNNKEL (reference sequence). This CDR3 has 13 amino acids. With 1 base removed from V and 10 bases from J, the gap between germline ends came to 11 bases. CDR3 nucleotide sequence: TGTGCCAGCAGCCAAGGTACCAGCCGGGAGCAGTTCTTC. Protein: CASSQGTSREQFF.

The genes are TRBV6-1 and TRBJ2-5; 7 bases are a match to TRBD2. Trimming at V came to 2 bases and at J to 1 base, leaving 10 bases not matched to a gene. The CDR3 spans 17 residues. Per germline, CDR1 MNHNS and CDR2 SASEGT. The CDR3 nucleotides are TGTGCCAGCAGTGAAATGTGGGGACGCGGGGGCCAAGAGACCCAGTACTTC. Residues: CASSEMWGRGGQETQYF.

The J gene is TRBJ2-1, the V gene TRBV5-1; D remains ambiguous. CDR1 and CDR2 (germline): SGHRS, YFSETQ. The CDR3 spans 12 residues. Trimming removed 0 bases from V and 13 bases from J, with 11 bases in between. The CDR3 here is CASSLASVEQFF. The CDR3, as DNA: TGCGCCAGCAGCTTGGCTTCAGTCGAACAGTTCTTC.

The rearrangement uses TRBV7-2 and TRBJ2-5; 12 positions agree with TRBD2. V shed 5 bases, J shed 5 bases, and the junction held 6 bases outside the gene matches. The CDR3 covers 15 residues. Germline V CDR1 and CDR2: SGHTA, FQGNSA. CDR3 DNA sequence: TGTGCCAGCAGCGGAACTAGCGGGGGGCGGGAGACCCAGTACTTC. Protein: CASSGTSGGRETQYF.